The TCR beta chain under discussion was sequenced for a study of cytomegalovirus exposure and HLA in healthy donors. Germline V gene data show CDR1 as MNHNS and CDR2 as SASEGT. Unmatched junction bases numbered 4, after V lost 11 bases and J lost 2 bases. CDR3 length: 13 amino acids. Both 60 Vbeta primers and 13 Jbeta primers went into the PCR. Produced via immunoSEQ multiplex PCR; TCRdb's table is partial and in-frame only. Among approximately 140,000 clones listed, 79% were seen once. Sample: PBMCs. The gene calls are TRBV6-1 and TRBJ2-1; 9 nucleotides align to TRBD1. This sequence originates from a man aged 45-60 years in good health and CMV-seropositive. The CDR3 coding sequence is TGTGCCGCGGGACAGGGAACCTACAATGAGCAGTTCTTC. Protein sequence: CAAGQGTYNEQFF.